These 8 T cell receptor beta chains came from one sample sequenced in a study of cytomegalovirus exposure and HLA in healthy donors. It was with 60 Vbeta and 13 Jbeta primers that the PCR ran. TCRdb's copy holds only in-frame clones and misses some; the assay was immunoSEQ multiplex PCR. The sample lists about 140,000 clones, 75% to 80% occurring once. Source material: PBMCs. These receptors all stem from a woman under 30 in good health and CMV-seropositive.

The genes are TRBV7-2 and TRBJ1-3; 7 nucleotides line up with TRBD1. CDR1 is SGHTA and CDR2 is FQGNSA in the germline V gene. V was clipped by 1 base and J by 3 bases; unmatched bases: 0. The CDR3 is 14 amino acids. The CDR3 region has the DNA TGTGCCAGCAGCTTAGGGACAGGTGGAAACACCATATATTTT. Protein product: CASSLGTGGNTIYF. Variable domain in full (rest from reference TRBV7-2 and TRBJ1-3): GAGVSQSPSNKVTEKGKDVELRCDPISGHTALYWYRQSLGQGLEFLIYFQGNSAPDKSGLPSDRFSAERTGGSVSTLTIQRTQQEDSAVYLCASSLGTGGNTIYFGEGSWLTVV.

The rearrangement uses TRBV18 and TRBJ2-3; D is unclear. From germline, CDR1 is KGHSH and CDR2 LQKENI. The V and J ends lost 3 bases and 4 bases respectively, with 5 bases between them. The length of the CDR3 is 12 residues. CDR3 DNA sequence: TGTGCCAGCTCACCCAGGCCAGATACGCAGTATTTT. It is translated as CASSPRPDTQYF.

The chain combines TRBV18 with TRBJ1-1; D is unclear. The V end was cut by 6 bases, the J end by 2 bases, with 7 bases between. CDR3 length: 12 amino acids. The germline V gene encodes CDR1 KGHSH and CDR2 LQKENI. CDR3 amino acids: CASSEVNTEAFF. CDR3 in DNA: TGTGCCAGCTCTGAGGTAAACACTGAAGCTTTCTTT.

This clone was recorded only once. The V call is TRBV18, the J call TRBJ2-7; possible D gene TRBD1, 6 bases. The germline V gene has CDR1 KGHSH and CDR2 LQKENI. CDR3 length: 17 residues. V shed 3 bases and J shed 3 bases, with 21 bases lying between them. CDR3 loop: CASSPLGPGTSLYEQYF. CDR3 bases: TGTGCCAGCTCACCCCTCGGGCCGGGGACAAGTCTCTACGAGCAGTACTTC.

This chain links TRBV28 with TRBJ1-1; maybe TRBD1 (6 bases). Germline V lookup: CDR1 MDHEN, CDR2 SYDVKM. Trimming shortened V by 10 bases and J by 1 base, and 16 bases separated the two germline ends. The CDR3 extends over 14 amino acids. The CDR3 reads CATSQGLSNTEAFF. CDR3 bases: TGTGCCACCTCCCAGGGGTTGTCGAACACTGAAGCTTTCTTT. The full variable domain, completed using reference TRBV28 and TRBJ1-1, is DVKVTQSSRYLVKRTGEKVFLECVQDMDHENMFWYRQDPGLGLRLIYFSYDVKMKEKGDIPEGYSVSREKKERFSLILESASTNQTSMYLCATSQGLSNTEAFFGQGTRLTVV.

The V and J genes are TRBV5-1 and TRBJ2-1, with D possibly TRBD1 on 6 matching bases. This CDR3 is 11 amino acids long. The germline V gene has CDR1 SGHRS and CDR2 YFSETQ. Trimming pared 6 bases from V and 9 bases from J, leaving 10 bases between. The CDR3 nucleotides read TGCGCCAGCAAGGGGGAAGCTGAGCAGTTCTTC. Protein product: CASKGEAEQFF.

CDR3 DNA: TGTGCCAGTAGTAGTCAGGGGAAGTTTCAGCCCCAGCATTTT. As protein: CASSSQGKFQPQHF. V gene TRBV19 combines with J gene TRBJ1-5, with a tentative D call TRBD1 (6 bases). The CDR3 contains 14 residues. V was shortened by 4 bases and J by 6 bases, with 13 bases between the two germline ends. Germline-derived CDR1 and CDR2 are LNHDA and SQIVND (reference sequence). The full variable domain, with the rest looked up from reference TRBV19 and TRBJ1-5, is DGGITQSPKYLFRKEGQNVTLSCEQNLNHDAMYWYRQDPGQGLRLIYYSQIVNDFQKGDIAEGYSVSREKKESFPLTVTSAQKNPTAFYLCASSSQGKFQPQHFGDGTRLSIL.

The CDR3 loop reads CASSPQPSGVIYGYTF. The CDR3 nucleotides read TGTGCCAGCTCACCCCAACCCTCAGGGGTCATCTATGGCTACACCTTC. The chain combines TRBV18 with TRBJ1-2, with D perhaps TRBD1 (6 bases). The ends were cut back, 3 bases at V and 4 bases at J, with 18 bases in the middle. The CDR3 spans 16 residues. Germline V gene lookup returns CDR1 KGHSH and CDR2 LQKENI. Supplemented by reference TRBV18 and TRBJ1-2, the full variable domain reads NAGVMQNPRHLVRRRGQEARLRCSPMKGHSHVYWYRQLPEEGLKFMVYLQKENIIDESGMPKERFSAEFPKEGPSILRIQQVVRGDSAAYFCASSPQPSGVIYGYTFGSGTRLTVV.